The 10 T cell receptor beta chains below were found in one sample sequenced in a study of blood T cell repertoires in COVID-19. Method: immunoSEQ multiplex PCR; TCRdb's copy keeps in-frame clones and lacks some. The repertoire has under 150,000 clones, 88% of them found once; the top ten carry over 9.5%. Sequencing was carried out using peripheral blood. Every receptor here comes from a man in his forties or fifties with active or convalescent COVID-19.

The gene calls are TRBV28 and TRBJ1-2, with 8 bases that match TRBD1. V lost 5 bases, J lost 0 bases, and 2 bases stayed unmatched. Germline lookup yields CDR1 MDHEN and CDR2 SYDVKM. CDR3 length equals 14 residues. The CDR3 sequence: CASSRDRPNYGYTF. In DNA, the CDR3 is TGTGCCAGCAGTAGGGACAGGCCTAACTATGGCTACACCTTC.

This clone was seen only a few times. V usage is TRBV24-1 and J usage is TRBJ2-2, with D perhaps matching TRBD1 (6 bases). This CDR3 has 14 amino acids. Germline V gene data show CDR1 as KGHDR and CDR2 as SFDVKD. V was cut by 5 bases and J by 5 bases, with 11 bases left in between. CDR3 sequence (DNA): TGTGCCACCAGTGTGTCCAGGGGAACCGGGGAGCTGTTTTTT. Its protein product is CATSVSRGTGELFF.

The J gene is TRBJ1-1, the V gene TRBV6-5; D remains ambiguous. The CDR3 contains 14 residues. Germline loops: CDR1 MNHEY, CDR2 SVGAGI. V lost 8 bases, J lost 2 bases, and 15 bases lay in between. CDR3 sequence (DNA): TGTGCCAGCGGCTCGCGGGTCGGAAACACTGAAGCTTTCTTT. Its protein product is CASGSRVGNTEAFF.

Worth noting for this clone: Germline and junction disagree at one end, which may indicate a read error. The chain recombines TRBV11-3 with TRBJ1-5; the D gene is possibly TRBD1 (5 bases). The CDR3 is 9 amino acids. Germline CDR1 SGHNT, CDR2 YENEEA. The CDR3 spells CASSPHRQF. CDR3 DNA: TGTGCCAGCAGCCCTCACCGACAGTTT.

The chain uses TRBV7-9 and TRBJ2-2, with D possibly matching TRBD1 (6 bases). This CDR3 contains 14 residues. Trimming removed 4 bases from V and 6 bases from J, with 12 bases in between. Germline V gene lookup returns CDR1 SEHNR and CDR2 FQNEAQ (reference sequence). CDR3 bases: TGTGCCAGCAGCTCCGGGACACAGGCCGGGGAGCTGTTTTTT. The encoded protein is CASSSGTQAGELFF.

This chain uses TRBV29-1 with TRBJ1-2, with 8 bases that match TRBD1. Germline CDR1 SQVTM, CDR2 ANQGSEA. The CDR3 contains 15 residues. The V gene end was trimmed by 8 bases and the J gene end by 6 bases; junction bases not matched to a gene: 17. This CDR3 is CSLKAPTGAGDGYTF. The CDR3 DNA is TGCAGCCTCAAAGCCCCGACAGGGGCAGGAGATGGCTACACCTTC.

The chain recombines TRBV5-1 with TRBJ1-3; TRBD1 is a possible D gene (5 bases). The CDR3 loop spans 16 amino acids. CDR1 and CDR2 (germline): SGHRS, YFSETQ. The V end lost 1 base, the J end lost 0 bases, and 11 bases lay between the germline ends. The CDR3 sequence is CASSLSGGTSGNTIYF. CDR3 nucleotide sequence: TGCGCCAGCAGCTTGTCCGGGGGGACCTCTGGAAACACCATATATTTT.

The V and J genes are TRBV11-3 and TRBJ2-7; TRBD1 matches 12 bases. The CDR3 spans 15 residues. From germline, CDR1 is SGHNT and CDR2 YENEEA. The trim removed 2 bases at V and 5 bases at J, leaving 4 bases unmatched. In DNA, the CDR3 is TGTGCCAGCAGCTTAAGAGGGACAGGGGGCAACGAGCAGTACTTC. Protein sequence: CASSLRGTGGNEQYF.

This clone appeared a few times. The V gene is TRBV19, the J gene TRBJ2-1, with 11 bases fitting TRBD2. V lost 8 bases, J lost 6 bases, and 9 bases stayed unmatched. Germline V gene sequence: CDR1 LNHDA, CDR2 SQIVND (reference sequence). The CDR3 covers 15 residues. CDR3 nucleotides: TGTGCCAGTCGCCTACTAGCGGGAGTTAGCAATGAGCAGTTCTTC. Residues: CASRLLAGVSNEQFF.

This CDR3 is CATSDPGLANDEQFF. The CDR3 DNA sequence: TGTGCCACCAGTGATCCCGGACTAGCAAACGATGAGCAGTTCTTC. V usage is TRBV24-1 and J usage is TRBJ2-1, with 8 bases identical to TRBD2. The CDR3 loop spans 15 amino acids. The germline V gene encodes CDR1 KGHDR and CDR2 SFDVKD. V trimming: 3 bases; J trimming: 8 bases; junction bases outside the gene matches: 8.